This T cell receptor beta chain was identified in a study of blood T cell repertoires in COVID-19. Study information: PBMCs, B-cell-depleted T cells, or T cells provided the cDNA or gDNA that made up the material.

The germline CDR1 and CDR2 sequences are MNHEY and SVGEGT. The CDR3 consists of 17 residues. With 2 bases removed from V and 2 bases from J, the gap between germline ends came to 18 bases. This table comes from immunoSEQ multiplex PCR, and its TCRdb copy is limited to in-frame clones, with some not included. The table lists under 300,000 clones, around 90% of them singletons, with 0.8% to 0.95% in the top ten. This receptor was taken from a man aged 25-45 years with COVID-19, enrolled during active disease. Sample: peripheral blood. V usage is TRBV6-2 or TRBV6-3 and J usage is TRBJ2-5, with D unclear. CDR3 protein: CASSYPPVFQFQETQYF. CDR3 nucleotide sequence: TGTGCCAGCAGTTACCCCCCGGTGTTTCAATTTCAAGAGACCCAGTACTTC.